The source of this T cell receptor beta chain is a study of blood T cells in healthy people across ages. The germline CDR1 and CDR2 sequences are MDHEN and SYDVKM. This CDR3 has 15 amino acids. Primed by a sample-barcoded 5' primer and a J-beta primer mix, a second PCR proceeded for roughly 6 to 12 cycles. Each cDNA molecule, via a template-switch adaptor with 12 random nucleotides, was tagged. A single record per CDR3 protein comes from TCRdb applying MiXCR to the 5' RACE reads. Of about 1,500,000 distinct CDR3 sequences listed, 28% were seen once; the top ten hold 7.7%. Remarks on this clonotype: At one end, the junction sequence differs from germline, possibly due to a read error.

The rearrangement uses TRBV28 and TRBJ2-5; 8 bases agree with TRBD2. This receptor was taken from a woman under 40 in good health. Specimen: blood. This chain's CDR3 is CASSLAGGLQETLYF. For the CDR3, the DNA is TGTGCCAGCAGTTTGGCGGGGGGCCTCCAAGAGACCCTGTACTTC.